The 28 T cell receptor beta chains reported below all come from one sample, sequenced in a study of blood T cells in healthy people across ages. The authors ran a second PCR of about 6 to 11 cycles using a sample-barcoded 5' primer and a J-beta primer mix. TCRdb ran MiXCR on the 5' RACE reads and lists one entry per CDR3 protein. The sample has about 1,600,000 distinct CDR3 sequences, approximately 42% seen once. Sequencing was done on a sample of blood. The source is a woman between 18 and 30 years old in good health.

Points on this clonotype: The junction departs from the called germline gene at one end, perhaps through a read error. The rearrangement uses TRBV4-2 and TRBJ1-1; unclear D gene. In germline, CDR1 is LGHNA, CDR2 YNFKEQ. The CDR3 consists of 11 residues. CDR3 amino acids: CAGSHGTEAFF. CDR3 nucleotides: TGTGCCGGCAGCCATGGGACTGAAGCTTTCTTT.

This clonotype occurred a few times. V is TRBV28 and J is TRBJ2-7; D gene uncertain. V lost 1 base, J lost 3 bases, and 4 bases lay in between. From germline, CDR1 is MDHEN and CDR2 SYDVKM. The CDR3 has 12 amino acids. As DNA, the CDR3 is TGTGCCAGCAGTTTATACTACTACGAGCAGTACTTC. Translation gives CASSLYYYEQYF.

On this clonotype: This may arise from a read error, as a much more abundant clone is one base away. In DNA form, the CDR3 reads TGCACCAGCAGCACAACCAGGGGACTAGCGGGCGAGCAGTACTTC. Translated: CTSSTTRGLAGEQYF. The gene calls are TRBV5-1 and TRBJ2-7, with 12 bases lining up with TRBD2. The CDR3 totals 15 residues. Germline CDR1 SGHRS, CDR2 YFSETQ.

This rearrangement joins TRBV19 to TRBJ2-1; perhaps TRBD1 as D (7 bases). The V end lost 4 bases, the J end lost 7 bases, and 20 bases lay between the germline ends. The CDR3 runs to 16 residues. CDR1 is LNHDA, CDR2 SQIVND, per germline (reference sequence). Here the CDR3 reads CASSTQTGRKRNEQFF. CDR3 bases: TGTGCCAGTAGTACCCAGACAGGGAGGAAGCGGAATGAGCAGTTCTTC.

This clonotype was found a few times. This chain connects TRBV4-1 to TRBJ2-7, with TRBD1 matching over 7 bases. The V and J ends lost 3 bases and 7 bases, in that order; junction bases with no gene match: 6. The CDR3 consists of 13 residues. Germline CDR1 is MGHRA and CDR2 is YSYEKL. As DNA, the CDR3 is TGCGCCAGCAGCCACGAAGACAGGGATGAGCAGTACTTC. This translates into CASSHEDRDEQYF.

This chain connects TRBV6-6 to TRBJ2-3; no firm D call. Germline V gene lookup returns CDR1 MNHNY and CDR2 SVGAGI (reference sequence). Trimming removed 10 bases from V and 6 bases from J, with 23 bases in between. This CDR3 has 15 residues. The CDR3 bases are TGTGCCACCAAAAATCAGACCTACTCGGCTGATACGCAGTATTTT. Encoded protein: CATKNQTYSADTQYF.

This clonotype was recorded a few times. This chain joins TRBV20-1 and TRBJ2-5, with 9 nucleotides matching TRBD2. The CDR3 contains 15 residues. Germline-derived CDR1 and CDR2 are DFQATT and SNEGSKA (reference sequence). The J segment lost 4 bases and the V segment lost 3 bases, leaving 9 bases of the junction unmatched. The CDR3 bases are TGCAGTGCTAGGGGGATAGCGGGAGTTGGAGAGACCCAGTACTTC. Its translation is CSARGIAGVGETQYF.

For this clonotype: A junction boundary mismatches the germline segment, possibly from a read error. V usage is TRBV7-7 and J usage is TRBJ2-4, with TRBD2 matching over 10 bases. The J call is uncertain, as TRBJ2-5 better fits the DNA end. The length of the CDR3 is 15 residues. Germline V gene lookup returns CDR1 SSHAT and CDR2 FNYEAQ (reference sequence). The DNA of the CDR3 is TGTGCTAGCAGCTCTCCGCTAGCGGGGGAAGAGACCCAGTACTTC. Its protein is CASSSPLAGEETQYF.

This sequence joins TRBV7-9 and TRBJ2-1, with TRBD2 identical over 8 bases. With V trimmed by 5 bases and J by 7 bases, 10 bases remained unmatched. Germline CDR1 is SEHNR and CDR2 is FQNEAQ (reference sequence). This CDR3 has 15 amino acids. This CDR3 is CASSLASGPGNEQFF. CDR3 DNA sequence: TGTGCCAGCAGCCTGGCTAGCGGGCCGGGAAATGAGCAGTTCTTC.

This clonotype appeared a few times. This sequence joins TRBV29-1 and TRBJ2-7, with no clear D. Trimming stripped 6 bases from V and 3 bases from J, with 18 bases between. The CDR3 is 14 residues long. CDR1 and CDR2 from the germline V gene are SQVTM and ANQGSEA. For the CDR3, the DNA is TGCAGCGTGGCCCCTCGCGTGGGAAACTACGAGCAGTACTTC. This encodes CSVAPRVGNYEQYF.

This chain uses TRBV3-1 with TRBJ2-4; 16 bases line up with TRBD2. The DNA end is a closer match to TRBJ2-7, so the J assignment may be wrong. The length of the CDR3 is 17 residues. Looked up from germline, CDR1 is LGHDT and CDR2 is YNNKEL (reference sequence). The CDR3 reads CASRGTSGRANTYEQYF. The CDR3, as DNA: TGTGCCAGCAGGGGGACTAGCGGGAGGGCCAATACCTACGAGCAGTACTTC.

The rearrangement joins TRBV30 to TRBJ1-4; D is uncertain. The CDR3 runs to 12 residues. CDR1 and CDR2 from the germline V gene are GTSNPN and SVGIG (reference sequence). Trimming removed 0 bases at V and 6 bases at J, with 5 bases between. For the CDR3, the DNA is TGTGCCTGGAGTGTATCTTATGAAAAACTGTTTTTT. Its translation: CAWSVSYEKLFF.

This chain joins TRBV5-6 and TRBJ2-1; TRBD1 matches at 7 bases. Matching the DNA end better, TRBJ2-7 makes the J call doubtful. This CDR3 has 16 residues. Germline V lookup: CDR1 SGHDT, CDR2 YYEEEE. The CDR3 coding sequence is TGTGCCAGCAGCAAGACAGGGAGTAGATCCTACAATGAGCAGTACTTC. This sequence encodes CASSKTGSRSYNEQYF.

This clonotype was counted only a few times. The chain carries TRBV6-2 or TRBV6-3 and TRBJ1-5, with a possible D match to TRBD1 (5 bases). V lost 6 bases, J lost 5 bases, and 14 bases lay in between. There are 14 residues in the CDR3. The germline gives CDR1 MNHEY, CDR2 SVGEGT. CDR3 sequence reads: CASRGRLVDQPQHF. DNA of the CDR3: TGTGCCAGCAGGGGACGTCTCGTGGATCAGCCCCAGCATTTT.

This clonotype was recorded at least ten times. V gene TRBV29-1 combines with J gene TRBJ2-3; possible D gene TRBD1, 6 bases. The germline CDR1 and CDR2 sequences are SQVTM and ANQGSEA. V was cut by 0 bases and J by 5 bases, with 9 bases left in between. CDR3 length: 13 amino acids. CDR3 in amino acids: CSVEDRGRDTQYF. CDR3 coding DNA: TGCAGCGTTGAAGATAGGGGGAGAGATACGCAGTATTTT.

This clonotype was seen more than once but under ten times. V and J are TRBV27 and TRBJ2-3, with 7 bases fitting TRBD2. J lost 2 bases, V lost 1 base, and 9 bases had no gene match. The CDR3 covers 17 residues. Germline V lookup: CDR1 MNHEY, CDR2 SMNVEV (reference sequence). The CDR3 spells CASSLLSPSGPTDTQYF. The CDR3 nucleotides are TGTGCCAGCAGTTTATTGTCCCCTAGCGGACCCACAGATACGCAGTATTTT.

The CDR3 DNA is TGCAGTGCTAGAGATGACTTGGGGGTGGGTGAGCAGTTCTTC. Protein product: CSARDDLGVGEQFF. The rearrangement links TRBV20-1 to TRBJ2-1; D may be TRBD1 or TRBD2 (5 bases each). This CDR3 comprises 14 residues. Germline loops: CDR1 DFQATT, CDR2 SNEGSKA (reference sequence). V lost 0 bases to trimming and J lost 9 bases, with 15 bases between them.

On this clonotype: A clone one base away is much larger, so this may be a read error. The rearrangement links TRBV5-1 to TRBJ2-1; 8 nucleotides match TRBD1. The germline CDR1 and CDR2 sequences are SGHRS and YFSETQ. The V gene end was trimmed by 0 bases and the J gene end by 10 bases; junction bases not matched to a gene: 9. The CDR3 spans 15 residues. The CDR3 sequence: CASSLVTGGSYEQFF. The CDR3 nucleotides read TGCGCCAGCAGCTTGGTAACAGGGGGGTCATACGAGCAGTTCTTC.

This chain links TRBV20-1 with TRBJ1-5; D perhaps matches TRBD1 (5 bases). Trimming left V 1 base short and J 4 bases short, with 8 bases between. The CDR3 length is 13 residues. Germline V gene lookup returns CDR1 DFQATT and CDR2 SNEGSKA (reference sequence). The CDR3 loop reads CSARAGLNQPQHF. Here the CDR3 DNA reads TGCAGTGCTAGAGCAGGGCTTAATCAGCCCCAGCATTTT.

The chain employs TRBV6-2 or TRBV6-3 and TRBJ2-1, with 10 bases identical to TRBD1. The V gene end was trimmed by 2 bases and the J gene end by 7 bases; junction bases not matched to a gene: 5. Germline assignment: CDR1 MNHEY and CDR2 SVGEGT. This CDR3 comprises 15 residues. The CDR3 loop reads CASSYAGQGSNEQFF. The CDR3 nucleotides are TGTGCCAGCAGTTACGCGGGACAGGGGTCGAATGAGCAGTTCTTC.

V gene TRBV4-1 combines with J gene TRBJ2-5; 8 nucleotides agree with TRBD1. This CDR3 has 16 residues. Germline V gene lookup returns CDR1 MGHRA and CDR2 YSYEKL. After removal of 4 bases from V and 4 bases from J, the junction contained 11 bases not matched to a gene. In nucleotides, the CDR3 is TGCGCCAGCAGCCGGTCACAGGACAGGGAGCGAGAGACCCAGTACTTC. Amino acids: CASSRSQDRERETQYF.

The chain is built from TRBV29-1 and TRBJ1-1, with 9 bases fitting TRBD1. V trimming: 6 bases; J trimming: 0 bases; junction bases outside the gene matches: 8. This CDR3 spans 15 amino acids. Germline V gives CDR1 SQVTM, CDR2 ANQGSEA. CDR3 DNA sequence: TGCAGCGTCAGACAGGGGGGGCTCATGAACACTGAAGCTTTCTTT. Translated, it gives CSVRQGGLMNTEAFF.

The chain couples TRBV7-2 to TRBJ2-7; 14 nucleotides match TRBD2. The V segment lost 5 bases and the J segment 1 base; nucleotides outside the gene matches: 7. The germline CDR1 and CDR2 sequences are SGHTA and FQGNSA. This CDR3 is 17 amino acids long. Written as DNA, the CDR3 is TGTGCCAGCAGCGTAGGACTAGCGGGGGGTGGGTCCTACGAGCAGTACTTC. Encoded protein: CASSVGLAGGGSYEQYF.

This clonotype was detected a few times. CDR3 coding DNA: TGTGCCAGCAGGGAGATATATAATTCACCCCTCCACTTT. Amino acids: CASREIYNSPLHF. The chain employs TRBV7-3 and TRBJ1-6; the D is unclear. With 6 bases removed from V and 4 bases from J, the gap between germline ends came to 7 bases. Germline-derived CDR1 and CDR2 are SGHTA and FQGTGA. There are 13 residues in the CDR3.

This clonotype was observed a few times. The gene calls are TRBV13 and TRBJ2-3; D remains unclear. The germline V gene has CDR1 PRHDT and CDR2 FYEKMQ (reference sequence). CDR3 size: 11 residues. V was clipped by 5 bases and J by 9 bases, with 9 bases between them. CDR3 residues: CASSGHHTQYF. CDR3 DNA: TGTGCCAGCAGCGGTCACCACACGCAGTATTTT.

This clonotype was counted a few times. The J gene is TRBJ2-4, the V gene TRBV10-2; D ambiguous. The V end lost 7 bases, the J end lost 0 bases, and 13 bases lay between the germline ends. In germline, CDR1 is WSHSY, CDR2 SAAADI. The CDR3 is 15 residues long. The chain's CDR3 is CASIGLPLAKNIQYF. The CDR3 DNA reads TGCGCCAGCATCGGGTTGCCGCTAGCCAAAAACATTCAGTACTTC.

This clonotype was seen a handful of times. CDR3 sequence (DNA): TGCAGCGTTGTTAAAGGGCAATACACTGAAGCTTTCTTT. This encodes CSVVKGQYTEAFF. This chain links TRBV29-1 with TRBJ1-1; no reliable D call. This CDR3 region has 13 residues. V was pared by 4 bases and J by 3 bases, with 12 bases between. Germline V gene sequence: CDR1 SQVTM, CDR2 ANQGSEA.

The genes are TRBV12-3 or TRBV12-4 and TRBJ1-1; TRBD1 is a possible D gene (6 bases). There are 16 residues in the CDR3. V lost 5 bases to trimming and J lost 0 bases, with 16 bases between them. The CDR3 region is CASSEGLRGMNTEAFF. The CDR3 DNA sequence: TGTGCCAGCAGTGAGGGCCTCAGGGGAATGAACACTGAAGCTTTCTTT.